This T cell receptor (beta chain) was sequenced during a study of shared clonotypes between healthy human individuals. Data came from immunoSEQ multiplex PCR; TCRdb stores just in-frame clones and leaves some out. The table lists fewer than 3 million clones, around 92% of them singletons. CDR1 and CDR2 (germline): KGHSY, FQNENV. With V trimmed by 4 bases and J by 2 bases, 8 bases remained unmatched. The CDR3 covers 17 residues. The receptor was derived from a man aged 18-30 years in good health. Some clones in this sample may be carry-over from other donors' samples. This chain uses TRBV16 with TRBJ2-7; 13 bases are shared with TRBD2. The sample consisted of naive CD4+ T cells from PBMCs. The subset denotes: CD45RA+ positively selected. The CDR3 region is CASSPGLAGVPPYEQYF. The CDR3 nucleotides read TGTGCCAGCAGCCCCGGACTAGCGGGGGTCCCCCCCTACGAGCAGTACTTC.